A selection of T cell receptor beta chains follows, all from one sample in a study of PD-1 blockade in classical Hodgkin lymphoma. Assay used: immunoSEQ multiplex PCR; TCRdb lists only in-frame clones, some missing. The sample has 46,000 or so clones, about 88% seen once; the top ten hold just over 9%. The input for sequencing was peripheral blood mononuclear cells (PBMCs), taken at baseline. The receptors were gathered from a human donor with classical Hodgkin lymphoma. The CDR3 runs from the conserved cysteine through the conserved F or W. Fields, in order: V gene, J gene, CDR3 protein.

TRBV28	TRBJ2-7	CASSLFRRAFGEQYF
TRBV5-4	TRBJ2-6	CASSQAGANVLTF
TRBV7-3	TRBJ2-1	CASSLTKGPYNEQFF
TRBV19	TRBJ2-2	CASSGGYTGELFF
TRBV18	TRBJ1-3	CASSDSLPDSGNTIYF
TRBV11-1	TRBJ2-7	CASSFPGTSGSLDEQYF
TRBV27	TRBJ2-3	CASSLSTGGTQYF
TRBV5-1	TRBJ2-7	CASSSGPSGSYEQYF
TRBV6-6	TRBJ2-3	CASSATSGVTDTQYF
TRBV4-3	TRBJ2-5	CASSQDRLAGGRRYF
TRBV4-1	TRBJ2-7	CASSQGDRSYEQYF
TRBV28	TRBJ2-3	CASSKRQGSRDTQYF
TRBV7-9	TRBJ1-5	CASSLGAYQPQHF
TRBV4-1	TRBJ1-1	CASSQDPVEGGEGAFF
TRBV6-4	TRBJ2-3	CASSDSAGQGGDTQYF
TRBV13	TRBJ1-3	CASSPTGYSGNTIYF
TRBV11-2	TRBJ2-7	CASSLGGNSYEQYF
TRBV5-4	TRBJ2-1	CASSFNAEQFF
TRBV19	TRBJ2-1	CASEAGGLPNEQFF
TRBV2	TRBJ2-5	CASSYTGGGEETQYF
TRBV5-6	TRBJ2-1	CASSLSGSNDNEQFF
TRBV11-2	TRBJ2-7	CASSLVRVWTIGEQYF
TRBV7-2	TRBJ2-2	CASSFAGELFF
TRBV5-1	TRBJ1-3	CASSLEPTGGNTIYF
TRBV7-9	TRBJ2-3	CASSFYLAGRLTQYF
TRBV28	TRBJ2-7	CASSSPLGLAGHEQYF
TRBV28	TRBJ2-3	CASSLLAPDTQYF
TRBV6-1	TRBJ2-7	CASSETSGGPYEQYF
TRBV9	TRBJ2-6	CASSVSPDSGANVLTF
TRBV10-3	TRBJ1-5	CATGMTGDNQPQHF
TRBV6-1	TRBJ2-1	CASEEGGRGYNEQFF
TRBV28	TRBJ2-2	CASSYSSGAFIGTGELFF
TRBV27	TRBJ2-7	CASSFGAGRTYEQYF
TRBV7-3	TRBJ2-3	CASSPGTSGSTDTQYF
TRBV4-1	TRBJ2-1	CASSPTGGVPNEQFF
TRBV4-1	TRBJ2-7	CASSQNYEQYF
TRBV27	TRBJ2-1	CASRGGYNEQFF
TRBV27	TRBJ2-7	CASSPRGGGVYEQYF
TRBV21-1	TRBJ1-2	CASSKARGYGYTF
TRBV5-8	TRBJ2-7	CASSLSWPAPYYEQYF
TRBV6-5	TRBJ2-7	CASSELGEQYF
TRBV6-4	TRBJ2-3	CASSDRETDTQYF
TRBV18	TRBJ1-1	CASSPLPTRAEAFF
TRBV9	TRBJ2-5	CASSVVSRADLLETQYF
TRBV5-8	TRBJ2-7	CASSFDGGEAYEQYF